One and the same sample provided the 25 T cell receptor beta chains below, sequenced in a study of shared clonotypes between healthy human individuals. CD45RO negativity and positive selection for CCR7 defined naive CD8 cells, a population that excluded terminally differentiated effector memory CD45RA+ cells. Using immunoSEQ multiplex PCR, the repertoire was profiled, and TCRdb retains in-frame clones only, with some absent. The table has 450,000 to 700,000 clones, nearly 97% seen once; the top ten hold approximately 0.1%. Sequencing was performed on naive CD8+ T cells sorted from blood. These receptor sequences come from a woman in her twenties or thirties in good health.

V gene TRBV7-6 combines with J gene TRBJ1-1; TRBD1 is a possible D gene (5 bases). Germline V gives CDR1 SGHVS, CDR2 FNYEAQ. This CDR3 has 14 residues. Trimming removed 5 bases from V and 1 base from J, with 11 bases in between. DNA for the CDR3: TGTGCCAGCAGCGCCTCGACAGAGAACACTGAAGCTTTCTTT. Its protein product is CASSASTENTEAFF.

CDR3 DNA sequence: TGCGCCAGCAGCTGGACTAGCGGTAACACAGATACGCAGTATTTT. It translates to CASSWTSGNTDTQYF. The V gene is TRBV5-1, the J gene TRBJ2-3, with 10 bases that match TRBD2. J was trimmed by 2 bases and V by 3 bases; bases with no gene match: 3. Germline loops: CDR1 SGHRS, CDR2 YFSETQ. This CDR3 contains 15 residues.

The chain recombines TRBV7-9 with TRBJ2-1, with 7 bases aligning to TRBD2. The ends lost 2 bases at V and 10 bases at J; junction bases unmatched: 11. The CDR3 covers 15 residues. CDR1 and CDR2 (germline): SEHNR, FQNEAQ (reference sequence). CDR3 DNA: TGTGCCAGCAGCTTACCGTCTAGCGGCCGTGAGGAGCAGTTCTTC. Translation gives CASSLPSSGREEQFF.

The chain combines TRBV4-1 with TRBJ1-3, with TRBD1 matching over 12 bases. The CDR3 contains 20 residues. Germline V lookup: CDR1 MGHRA, CDR2 YSYEKL. V trimming: 0 bases; J trimming: 2 bases; junction bases outside the gene matches: 11. CDR3 nucleotides: TGCGCCAGCAGCCAAGAACCCCGGGACAGGGGGCGCGTAACTGGAAACACCATATATTTT. This translates into CASSQEPRDRGRVTGNTIYF.

The gene calls are TRBV7-6 and TRBJ2-7; D might be TRBD1 or TRBD2, each matching 5 bases. V was trimmed by 5 bases and J by 3 bases, leaving 20 bases between them. Looked up from germline, CDR1 is SGHVS and CDR2 is FNYEAQ. This CDR3 spans 16 amino acids. DNA for the CDR3: TGTGCCAGCAGCCTTTCTCCCGGGACCGCAGACTACGAGCAGTACTTC. The encoded protein is CASSLSPGTADYEQYF.

V is TRBV27 and J is TRBJ1-5, with no clear D. The CDR3 contains 14 residues. Per germline, CDR1 MNHEY and CDR2 SMNVEV (reference sequence). Trimming removed 0 bases from V and 2 bases from J, with 5 bases in between. The CDR3 spells CASSLSRGNQPQHF. CDR3 nucleotides: TGTGCCAGCAGTTTATCGAGGGGCAATCAGCCCCAGCATTTT.

This rearrangement joins TRBV5-4 to TRBJ2-5; 12 nucleotides align to TRBD2. Unmatched junction bases numbered 1, after V lost 3 bases and J lost 4 bases. Germline V lookup: CDR1 SGHNT, CDR2 YYREEE (reference sequence). The CDR3 extends over 14 amino acids. CDR3 DNA sequence: TGTGCCAGCAGCTCGGGACTAGCGGGAGAGACCCAGTACTTC. This sequence encodes CASSSGLAGETQYF.

This rearrangement joins TRBV5-6 to TRBJ1-1, with no clear D. Germline CDR1 is SGHDT and CDR2 is YYEEEE. V was pared by 0 bases and J by 3 bases, with 12 bases between. The CDR3 covers 15 residues. The CDR3 nucleotides are TGTGCCAGCAGCTTGGAGGTCAACACAGACACTGAAGCTTTCTTT. Residues: CASSLEVNTDTEAFF.

The J gene is TRBJ1-4, the V gene TRBV4-1; 7 nucleotides match TRBD1. This CDR3 has 15 amino acids. In germline, CDR1 is MGHRA, CDR2 YSYEKL. The J segment lost 8 bases and the V segment lost 3 bases, leaving 9 bases of the junction unmatched. The CDR3 region has the DNA TGCGCCAGCAGCCAGATACAGGGGTTTCGAGAAAAACTGTTTTTT. Residues: CASSQIQGFREKLFF.

The chain couples TRBV11-2 to TRBJ2-7; possibly TRBD2 for D (5 bases). Germline V gene sequence: CDR1 SGHAT, CDR2 FQNNGV. V was trimmed by 3 bases and J by 7 bases, leaving 10 bases between them. The CDR3 is made up of 12 amino acids. CDR3 DNA: TGTGCCAGCAGCTTCGTGTCGGGAGAGCAGTACTTC. Residues: CASSFVSGEQYF.

The CDR3 sequence is CASSQGGDYEQYF. As DNA, the CDR3 is TGTGCCAGCAGCCAGGGAGGGGATTACGAGCAGTACTTC. The chain carries TRBV4-2 and TRBJ2-7, with 7 bases that match TRBD2. V was clipped by 3 bases and J by 4 bases; unmatched bases: 3. The CDR3 covers 13 residues. Germline values: CDR1 LGHNA, CDR2 YNFKEQ.

This clone appeared once. The V call is TRBV6-5, the J call TRBJ2-5; possible D gene TRBD1, 6 bases. The DNA end is a closer match to TRBJ2-7, so the J assignment may be wrong. Per the germline V gene, CDR1 is MNHEY and CDR2 is SVGAGI. This CDR3 has 12 residues. CDR3 DNA: TGTGCCAGCAGACAGGGCCCCGGCGAGCAGTACTTC. As protein: CASRQGPGEQYF.

This rearrangement joins TRBV11-2 to TRBJ2-7; D not certain. Germline values: CDR1 SGHAT, CDR2 FQNNGV. V was shortened by 0 bases and J by 2 bases, with 14 bases between the two germline ends. CDR3 length: 16 amino acids. DNA of the CDR3: TGTGCCAGCAGCTTAGATCTATCGAGACAAGCCTACGAGCAGTACTTC. Translated, it gives CASSLDLSRQAYEQYF. Drawing the rest from reference TRBV11-2 and TRBJ2-7, the complete variable domain is EAGVAQSPRYKIIEKRQSVAFWCNPISGHATLYWYQQILGQGPKLLIQFQNNGVVDDSQLPKDRFSAERLKGVDSTLKIQPAKLEDSAVYLCASSLDLSRQAYEQYFGPGTRLTVT.

The J gene is TRBJ2-1, the V gene TRBV9, with 10 bases identical to TRBD2. The CDR3 spans 16 residues. In germline, CDR1 is SGDLS, CDR2 YYNGEE. J was trimmed by 0 bases and V by 7 bases; bases with no gene match: 7. This CDR3 reads CASGQLAGSSYNEQFF. As DNA, the CDR3 is TGTGCCAGCGGCCAACTAGCGGGGAGCTCCTACAATGAGCAGTTCTTC.

The chain recombines TRBV4-1 with TRBJ2-2; the D gene is possibly TRBD2 (6 bases). Looked up from germline, CDR1 is MGHRA and CDR2 is YSYEKL. The CDR3 loop spans 15 amino acids. V was shortened by 1 base and J by 2 bases, with 8 bases between the two germline ends. The CDR3, as DNA: TGCGCCAGCAGCCAAGTCGGGGGAAACACCGGGGAGCTGTTTTTT. It translates to CASSQVGGNTGELFF.

The J gene is TRBJ1-1, the V gene TRBV27; D is ambiguous. This CDR3 is built from 13 residues. CDR1 is MNHEY and CDR2 is SMNVEV in the germline V gene (reference sequence). V was cut by 6 bases and J by 2 bases, with 10 bases left in between. CDR3 in DNA: TGTGCCAGCAGCACTGACCGAAACACTGAAGCTTTCTTT. It yields the protein CASSTDRNTEAFF.

The chain links TRBV19 to TRBJ2-3; tentative D call: TRBD1 (6 bases). The CDR3 loop spans 14 amino acids. Looked up from germline, CDR1 is LNHDA and CDR2 is SQIVND (reference sequence). V was trimmed by 5 bases and J by 2 bases, leaving 11 bases between them. CDR3 loop: CASSDRDITDTQYF. CDR3 DNA: TGTGCCAGTAGTGACCGGGACATCACAGATACGCAGTATTTT.

This chain links TRBV15 with TRBJ2-7; tentatively, D is TRBD2 (6 bases). The germline V gene encodes CDR1 LNHNV and CDR2 YYDKDF (reference sequence). The CDR3 length is 16 residues. The germline V and J ends were trimmed by 0 bases and 4 bases, with 16 bases remaining between them. CDR3 amino acids: CATSRDSGTEDYEQYF. As DNA, the CDR3 is TGTGCCACCAGCAGAGATTCCGGGACTGAGGATTACGAGCAGTACTTC.

This chain connects TRBV6-5 to TRBJ2-5, with D possibly matching TRBD2 (5 bases). Trimming left V 10 bases short and J 3 bases short, with 12 bases between. CDR1 is MNHEY and CDR2 is SVGAGI in the germline V gene. This CDR3 spans 12 amino acids. CDR3 DNA sequence: TGTGCCACCACCGCGGGCGAAGAGACCCAGTACTTC. It specifies CATTAGEETQYF.

The CDR3 loop is CASSSLTGWNGEQYF. The CDR3 DNA reads TGTGCCAGCAGCTCTTTAACAGGGTGGAACGGCGAGCAGTACTTC. The genes are TRBV5-6 and TRBJ2-7; the D gene is possibly TRBD1 (6 bases). V lost 3 bases and J lost 6, with 19 bases in between. This CDR3 contains 15 residues. Germline loops: CDR1 SGHDT, CDR2 YYEEEE.

V gene TRBV5-6 combines with J gene TRBJ2-7; D remains ambiguous. Trimming left V 5 bases short and J 0 bases short, with 9 bases between. This CDR3 comprises 13 residues. Germline V CDR1 and CDR2: SGHDT, YYEEEE. The CDR3 sequence: CASSVTLSYEQYF. DNA for the CDR3: TGTGCCAGCAGTGTGACGCTCTCCTACGAGCAGTACTTC. Drawing the rest from reference TRBV5-6 and TRBJ2-7, the complete variable domain is DAGVTQSPTHLIKTRGQQVTLRCSPKSGHDTVSWYQQALGQGPQFIFQYYEEEERQRGNFPDRFSGHQFPNYSSELNVNALLLGDSALYLCASSVTLSYEQYFGPGTRLTVT.

This chain uses TRBV23-1 with TRBJ1-1; 7 nucleotides align to TRBD1. TRBV23-1 belongs to the ORF category, with a function that is uncertain. The V and J ends lost 7 bases and 3 bases, in that order; junction bases with no gene match: 11. This CDR3 comprises 15 residues. DNA of the CDR3: TGCGCCAGCAAAGCAACAGGGGAGGAGGACACTGAAGCTTTCTTT. Amino acids: CASKATGEEDTEAFF.

The chain carries TRBV9 and TRBJ2-5, with TRBD2 matching over 14 bases. CDR3 size: 20 residues. The V gene's germline CDR1 is SGDLS and CDR2 YYNGEE. V was pared by 3 bases and J by 2 bases, with 15 bases of the junction left unmatched. The CDR3 nucleotides read TGTGCCAGCAGCGCGCGAGAGCCGGGACTAGCGGGAGAGGGGCAAGAGACCCAGTACTTC. This gives the protein CASSAREPGLAGEGQETQYF. Based on the CDR3 plus reference TRBV9 and TRBJ2-5, the full variable domain is DSGVTQTPKHLITATGQRVTLRCSPRSGDLSVYWYQQSLDQGLQFLIQYYNGEERAKGNILERFSAQQFPDLHSELNLSSLELGDSALYFCASSAREPGLAGEGQETQYFGPGTRLLVL.

This clone turned up a few times. Other nucleotide sequences from this sample produce the same CDR3. The V and J genes are TRBV19 and TRBJ1-1; possible D gene TRBD1, 5 bases. This CDR3 has 13 residues. Deletions cut 2 bases from V and 1 base from J, with 5 bases between. Looked up from germline, CDR1 is LNHDA and CDR2 is SQIVND (reference sequence). Here the CDR3 DNA reads TGTGCCAGTAGTATACAGGGGAACACTGAAGCTTTCTTT. Encoded protein: CASSIQGNTEAFF. The full variable domain, its missing parts supplied by reference TRBV19 and TRBJ1-1, is DGGITQSPKYLFRKEGQNVTLSCEQNLNHDAMYWYRQDPGQGLRLIYYSQIVNDFQKGDIAEGYSVSREKKESFPLTVTSAQKNPTAFYLCASSIQGNTEAFFGQGTRLTVV.

V and J are TRBV9 and TRBJ2-1; TRBD2 agrees at 9 bases. The CDR3 is 16 amino acids. Losses at the gene ends were 0 bases for V and 2 bases for J; bases not matched to a gene: 3. CDR1 is SGDLS and CDR2 is YYNGEE in the germline V gene. The CDR3 bases are TGTGCCAGCAGCGTAGGGGCTAGCGGGACCTACAATGAGCAGTTCTTC. Translated, it gives CASSVGASGTYNEQFF.